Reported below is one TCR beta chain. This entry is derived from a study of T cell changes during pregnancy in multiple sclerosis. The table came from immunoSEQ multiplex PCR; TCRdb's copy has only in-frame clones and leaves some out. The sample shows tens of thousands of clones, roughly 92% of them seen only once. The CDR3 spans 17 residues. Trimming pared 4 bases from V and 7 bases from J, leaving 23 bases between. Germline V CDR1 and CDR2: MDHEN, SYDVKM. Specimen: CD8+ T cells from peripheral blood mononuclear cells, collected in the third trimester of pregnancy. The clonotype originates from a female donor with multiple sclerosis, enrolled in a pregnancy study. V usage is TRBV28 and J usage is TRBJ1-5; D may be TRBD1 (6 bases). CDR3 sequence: CASSSGTGPLLEQPQHF. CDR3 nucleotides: TGTGCCAGCAGTTCCGGAACAGGGCCCCTCTTGGAACAGCCCCAGCATTTT.